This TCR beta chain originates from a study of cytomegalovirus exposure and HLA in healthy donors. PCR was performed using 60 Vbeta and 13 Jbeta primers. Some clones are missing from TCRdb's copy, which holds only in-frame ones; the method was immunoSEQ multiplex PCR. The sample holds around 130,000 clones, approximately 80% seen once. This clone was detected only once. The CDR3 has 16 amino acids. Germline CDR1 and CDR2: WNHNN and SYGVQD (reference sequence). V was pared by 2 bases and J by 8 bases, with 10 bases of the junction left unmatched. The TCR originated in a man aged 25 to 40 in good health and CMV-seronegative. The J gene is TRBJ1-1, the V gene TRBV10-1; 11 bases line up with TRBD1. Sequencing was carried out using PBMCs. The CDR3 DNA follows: TGCGCCAGCAGTGAGGCCCATGGACAGGGGGCAACGGAAGCTTTCTTT. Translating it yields CASSEAHGQGATEAFF.